This TCR beta chain was captured in a study of early T cells in non-severe SARS-CoV-2 infection. Study details: Sequencing was performed on bulk RNA from unsorted whole blood, leaving chains unpaired.

Unique molecular identifiers tagged individual cDNA molecules. MiXCR was run by TCRdb on the 5' RACE reads, yielding one entry per CDR3 protein. The sample comprises approximately 79,000 distinct CDR3 sequences, 13% of which are singletons, and around 6% rests with the top ten. The study's findings and limits: CD4 and private specificities were missed by VDJdb matching, which favored anti-spike CD8 responses.

CDR1 and CDR2 from the germline V gene are SQVTM and ANQGSEA. The CDR3 has 12 amino acids. The V gene lost 4 bases and the J gene lost 10 bases, with 14 bases spanning the gap. About this clonotype: The antigen remains undetermined.

Input material: whole blood. This sequence was found in an adult who was a healthcare worker with PCR-confirmed SARS-CoV-2 infection or an uninfected control (not recorded which). The rearrangement links TRBV29-1 to TRBJ2-4; perhaps TRBD2 as D (5 bases). As DNA, the CDR3 is TGCAGCGTTGGGGAACTGAGGGATATTCAGTACTTC. It translates to CSVGELRDIQYF.